A selection of T cell receptor beta chains follows, all from one sample in a study of T-cell reconstitution after alpha-beta-depleted transplantation in children. TCRdb passed the PCR reads through MiXCR, listing each CDR3 protein once. Here the sample spans about 600,000 distinct CDR3 sequences, 10% to 15% being singletons. The specimen was PBMCs, mostly from graft donor cells, collected 360 days after TCRalphabeta/CD19-depleted stem cell transplant. Source of these receptors: a male patient under 18 who had a stem cell transplant for acute myeloid leukemia, so the T cells may come from the graft donor. Both conserved end residues are part of each CDR3. A D gene is named only where the DNA matches it firmly. The listing skips clone size in some rows; elsewhere it reads once, few, many or a size class.

>TRBJ1-2|few|TRBV28|NA
CASSSGRWYGYTF
TGTGCCAGCAGTTCGGGGCGATGGTATGGCTACACCTTC
>TRBJ2-2|few|TRBV28|NA
CASSSLASGELFF
TGTGCCAGCAGTTCCCTAGCCTCCGGGGAGCTGTTTTTT
>TRBJ2-2|NA|TRBV19|NA
CASSILRGGTGELFF
TGTGCCAGTAGTATTCTTCGGGGAGGAACCGGGGAGCTGTTTTTT
>TRBJ2-1|NA|TRBV28|TRBD2
CASSLLGLAGAYEQFF
TGTGCCAGCAGTTTATTAGGGCTAGCGGGAGCGTATGAGCAGTTCTTC
>TRBJ2-2|many|TRBV7-8|TRBD2
CASSRGGLANTGELFF
TGTGCCAGCAGCCGGGGGGGACTAGCTAACACCGGGGAGCTGTTTTTT
>TRBJ1-2|few|TRBV7-9|TRBD1
CASSIGQGARSYTF
TGTGCCAGCAGCATCGGACAGGGGGCCAGGAGCTACACCTTC
>TRBJ2-7|NA|TRBV7-3|TRBD2
CASSLIAGGHEQYF
TGTGCCAGCAGCTTAATAGCGGGAGGGCACGAGCAGTACTTC
>TRBJ2-1|NA|TRBV4-3|TRBD2
CASSQTGLAGGRKFF
TGCGCCAGCAGCCAAACGGGGCTAGCGGGAGGACGTAAGTTCTTC
>TRBJ2-3|NA|TRBV6-2/TRBV6-3|NA
CASTRAGTDTQYF
TGTGCCAGCACCAGAGCGGGCACAGATACGCAGTATTTT
>TRBJ2-1|NA|TRBV20-1|NA
CSARTVNNEQFF
TGCAGTGCTAGGACGGTAAACAATGAGCAGTTCTTC
>TRBJ2-3|once|TRBV5-1|NA
CASRSFLADTQYF
TGCGCCAGCCGCTCCTTTTTGGCGGATACGCAGTATTTT
>TRBJ2-1|NA|TRBV6-2/TRBV6-3|NA
CASSPLAGPSYNEQFF
TGTGCCAGCAGCCCCCTGGCGGGGCCCTCCTACAATGAGCAGTTCTTC
>TRBJ2-1|few|TRBV7-9|NA
CASSSLVDPRSVNEQFF
TGTGCCAGCAGCTCCTTGGTAGACCCACGTTCGGTCAATGAGCAGTTCTTC
>TRBJ2-3|NA|TRBV29-1|TRBD2
CSVLGLAGLTDTQYF
TGCAGCGTGTTAGGACTAGCGGGACTCACAGATACGCAGTATTTT
>TRBJ2-7|few|TRBV12-3/TRBV12-4|TRBD2
CASSPLGLAEGYEQYF
TGTGCCAGCAGTCCCCTTGGACTAGCGGAGGGCTACGAGCAGTACTTC
>TRBJ1-1|NA|TRBV12-3/TRBV12-4|NA
CASSLFWGNTEAFF
TGTGCCAGCAGTCTCTTTTGGGGGAACACTGAAGCTTTCTTT
>TRBJ2-7|NA|TRBV5-1|NA
CASSLDRRVAYEQYF
TGCGCCAGCAGCTTGGATAGGAGGGTAGCCTACGAGCAGTACTTC
>TRBJ2-2|many|TRBV15|NA
CATTLHNTGELFF
TGTGCCACCACCCTACACAACACCGGGGAGCTGTTTTTT
>TRBJ2-1|many|TRBV29-1|NA
CSAVAPSSYNEQFF
TGCAGCGCCGTAGCTCCGAGCTCCTACAATGAGCAGTTCTTC
>TRBJ2-4|few|TRBV15|NA
CATSRDPGTGIQYF
TGTGCCACCAGCAGAGATCCGGGGACGGGCATTCAGTACTTC
>TRBJ2-1|many|TRBV10-2|TRBD2
CASSPGTSAPISSYNEQFF
TGCGCCAGCAGTCCCGGGACTAGCGCACCGATATCCTCCTACAATGAGCAGTTCTTC
>TRBJ2-7|many|TRBV28|TRBD1
CASITAGGVRSYEQYF
TGTGCCAGCATTACGGCAGGGGGTGTAAGGAGTTACGAGCAGTACTTC
>TRBJ1-4|NA|TRBV12-3/TRBV12-4|NA
CASTYLLWEKLFF
TGTGCCAGCACCTATCTCTTATGGGAAAAACTGTTTTTT
>TRBJ2-7|NA|TRBV20-1|NA
CSARRTVWTNRSGQYF
TGCAGTGCTAGAAGGACGGTATGGACTAACCGCTCAGGGCAGTACTTC
>TRBJ1-3|many|TRBV13|TRBD1
CASSRRTGAGNTIYF
TGTGCCAGCAGCAGGAGGACAGGGGCTGGAAACACCATATATTTT
>TRBJ2-3|many|TRBV20-1|NA
CSASDSLADTQYF
TGCAGTGCTTCGGACTCCCTAGCGGATACGCAGTATTTT
>TRBJ1-5|NA|TRBV20-1|NA
CSARDPWPSTSNQPQHF
TGCAGTGCTAGAGACCCCTGGCCCTCTACGAGCAATCAGCCCCAGCATTTT
>TRBJ2-7|NA|TRBV19|TRBD1
CAGQIYEQYF
TGTGCGGGACAGATCTACGAGCAGTACTTC
>TRBJ2-7|NA|TRBV2|TRBD2
CASTQVRSLAVSYEQYF
TGTGCCAGCACCCAAGTCAGAAGCCTAGCGGTTTCCTACGAGCAGTACTTC
>TRBJ2-5|NA|TRBV28|NA
CASSSGPAGYETQYF
TGTGCCAGCAGCTCCGGACCCGCGGGGTATGAGACCCAGTACTTC
>TRBJ2-4|many|TRBV3-1|NA
CASSQGARASKNIQYF
TGTGCCAGCAGCCAGGGGGCCCGAGCGTCCAAAAACATTCAGTACTTC
>TRBJ2-7|many|TRBV12-3/TRBV12-4|NA
CASSFPQGQFYEQYF
TGTGCCAGCAGTTTCCCCCAGGGCCAGTTCTACGAGCAGTACTTC
>TRBJ2-7|few|TRBV27|NA
CASSFGGGVVSYEQYF
TGTGCCAGCAGTTTTGGGGGGGGCGTTGTTAGCTACGAGCAGTACTTC
>TRBJ2-1|many|TRBV6-4|TRBD2
CASSDSRAGGLREQFF
TGTGCCAGCAGTGACTCTCGAGCGGGAGGGCTTCGTGAGCAGTTCTTC
>TRBJ1-5|many|TRBV20-1|NA
CSARDLSVNQPQHF
TGCAGTGCTAGAGACCTTAGCGTTAATCAGCCCCAGCATTTT
>TRBJ1-1|few|TRBV4-2|NA
CASSRAYGGTEAFF
TGTGCCAGCAGCCGTGCCTATGGGGGCACTGAAGCTTTCTTT
>TRBJ1-5|NA|TRBV20-1|NA
CSARLTVGHSNQPQHF
TGCAGTGCTAGGTTGACAGTGGGGCATAGCAATCAGCCCCAGCATTTT
>TRBJ2-1|few|TRBV5-1|TRBD2
CASSPTSGSVVNEQFF
TGCGCCAGCAGCCCGACTAGCGGGAGTGTGGTAAATGAGCAGTTCTTC
>TRBJ2-1|NA|TRBV24-1|TRBD1
CATSDPGQVSYNEQFF
TGTGCCACCAGTGATCCGGGACAGGTCTCCTACAATGAGCAGTTCTTC
>TRBJ2-3|NA|TRBV6-2/TRBV6-3|TRBD1
CASSYPGQYSDTQYF
TGTGCCAGCAGTTACCCGGGACAGTATTCAGATACGCAGTATTTT
>TRBJ1-2|few|TRBV20-1|NA
CSCQGGYTF
TGCAGTTGTCAGGGAGGCTACACCTTC
>TRBJ1-5|few|TRBV12-3/TRBV12-4|NA
CASSLGPGPSNQPQHF
TGTGCCAGCAGTTTAGGCCCAGGGCCTAGCAATCAGCCCCAGCATTTT
>TRBJ1-1|few|TRBV6-2/TRBV6-3|NA
CASSYVMSATEAFF
TGTGCCAGCAGTTACGTCATGTCGGCCACTGAAGCTTTCTTT
>TRBJ2-1|few|TRBV12-3/TRBV12-4|NA
CASSRTGNEQFF
TGTGCCAGCAGCCGTACAGGAAATGAGCAGTTCTTC
>TRBJ2-3|NA|TRBV5-4|NA
CASSGGGGPTDTQYF
TGTGCCAGCAGCGGGGGGGGCGGGCCCACAGATACGCAGTATTTT
>TRBJ2-7|NA|TRBV7-6|NA
CASSLGAGDYEQYF
TGTGCCAGCAGCCTGGGGGCAGGGGACTACGAGCAGTACTTC